This is a list of T cell receptor beta chains from one sample in a study of regulatory T cells in long-lasting Graves disease. A single record per CDR3 protein comes from TCRdb applying MiXCR to the multiplex PCR reads. The sample gives 350,000 to 400,000 distinct CDR3 sequences, around 15% of which show up once; around 20% is in the top ten. These data were also reused for a study on T cells in Graves' hyperthyroidism and ophthalmopathy.

The sequenced sample was peripheral blood mononuclear cells (PBMCs), obtained at new diagnosis, from a patient treated with antithyroid drugs. Source of these receptors: a woman between 18 and 29 years old with Graves disease. The CDR3 runs from the conserved cysteine through the conserved F or W. D genes are given only for firm matches. Clone sizes are given selectively: once, few, many, or a class where the clone is expanded.

V,J,size,D,CDR3,DNA
TRBV12-3/TRBV12-4,TRBJ1-6,many,NA,CASSLALAGTTNSPLHF,TGTGCCAGCAGTTTAGCGCTGGCAGGGACGACTAATTCACCCCTCCACTTT
TRBV20-1,TRBJ2-7,few,NA,CSASRTPMEEQYF,TGCAGTGCCTCCCGGACCCCGATGGAGGAGCAGTACTTC
TRBV24-1,TRBJ1-2,NA,NA,CAASDDNYGYTF,TGTGCCGCCAGTGATGACAACTATGGCTACACCTTC
TRBV19,TRBJ1-2,NA,TRBD1,CASSKGTALNYGYTF,TGTGCCAGTAGTAAGGGGACAGCTTTAAACTATGGCTACACCTTC
TRBV3-1,TRBJ1-6,NA,NA,CASSQGVGRNSPLHF,TGTGCCAGCAGCCAAGGAGTTGGAAGGAATTCACCCCTCCACTTT
TRBV20-1,TRBJ2-1,NA,TRBD2,CSASRGLLAGYYNEQFF,TGCAGTGCTAGCCGGGGTCTACTAGCGGGGTATTACAATGAGCAGTTCTTC
TRBV30,TRBJ2-1,once,NA,CAWGVGGLYNEQFF,TGTGCCTGGGGTGTAGGGGGGCTCTACAATGAGCAGTTCTTC
TRBV2,TRBJ1-2,NA,TRBD1,CASSAQGATNYGYTF,TGTGCCAGCAGTGCACAGGGGGCTACTAACTATGGCTACACCTTC
TRBV6-2/TRBV6-3,TRBJ2-1,many,TRBD1,CASSWRQGDYNEQFF,TGTGCCAGCAGTTGGAGGCAGGGGGACTACAATGAGCAGTTCTTC
TRBV12-3/TRBV12-4,TRBJ1-6,few,NA,CASSFGGRNSPLHF,TGTGCCAGCAGTTTTGGGGGGCGGAATTCACCCCTCCACTTT
TRBV3-1,TRBJ2-1,many,TRBD2,CASVPTSGYNEQFF,TGTGCCAGCGTTCCCACTAGCGGATACAATGAGCAGTTCTTC
TRBV29-1,TRBJ1-2,NA,NA,CSVREWFGYTF,TGCAGCGTCCGGGAGTGGTTTGGCTACACCTTC
TRBV20-1,TRBJ2-5,many,NA,CSARDVEREPGETQYF,TGCAGTGCTAGAGATGTTGAGAGGGAGCCAGGGGAGACCCAGTACTTC
TRBV14,TRBJ2-7,many,NA,CASSPLDQNLHEQYF,TGTGCCAGCAGCCCCTTAGACCAGAATCTCCACGAGCAGTACTTC
TRBV15,TRBJ1-5,NA,NA,CATSRTGTPNNQPQHF,TGTGCCACCAGCAGGACCGGGACACCCAACAATCAGCCCCAGCATTTT
TRBV2,TRBJ2-3,many,NA,CASSSIGGTDTQYF,TGTGCCAGCAGTTCAATAGGGGGCACAGATACGCAGTATTTT
TRBV10-3,TRBJ1-5,many,TRBD1,CAISEGTGLSNQPQHF,TGTGCCATCAGTGAGGGGACAGGCCTTAGCAATCAGCCCCAGCATTTT
TRBV6-2/TRBV6-3,TRBJ2-1,many,TRBD2,CASSVLAGESNEQFF,TGTGCCAGCAGTGTACTAGCGGGAGAGTCGAATGAGCAGTTCTTC
TRBV3-1,TRBJ1-5,many,NA,CASSKANQPQHF,TGTGCCAGCAGCAAAGCAAATCAGCCCCAGCATTTT
TRBV30,TRBJ1-1,many,NA,CAWRRAGGNTEAFF,TGTGCCTGGAGACGGGCGGGGGGGAACACTGAAGCTTTCTTT
TRBV7-2,TRBJ2-2,many,TRBD2,CASSLIAGGLTGELFF,TGTGCCAGCAGCTTAATAGCGGGAGGTCTTACCGGGGAGCTGTTTTTT
TRBV9,TRBJ2-3,NA,TRBD2,CASSVVPGGPVGTDTQYF,TGTGCCAGCAGCGTAGTACCGGGAGGGCCCGTGGGCACAGATACGCAGTATTTT
TRBV7-9,TRBJ1-5,few,NA,CASTVSGPNQPQHF,TGTGCCAGCACCGTATCGGGTCCCAATCAGCCCCAGCATTTT
TRBV12-3/TRBV12-4,TRBJ2-1,NA,NA,CASSLTPTNREQFF,TGTGCCAGCAGTTTAACCCCCACCAATCGCGAGCAGTTCTTC
TRBV19,TRBJ2-1,NA,NA,CASRATLANNEQFF,TGTGCCAGTAGAGCCACCCTAGCGAACAATGAGCAGTTCTTC
TRBV28,TRBJ2-3,many,TRBD2,CASQRLAADTQYF,TGTGCCAGCCAGAGACTAGCGGCAGATACGCAGTATTTT
TRBV4-1,TRBJ1-5,few,TRBD1,CASSQDLGQGAAVNQPQHF,TGCGCCAGCAGCCAAGATTTAGGGCAGGGGGCAGCCGTGAATCAGCCCCAGCATTTT
TRBV5-8,TRBJ1-1,many,TRBD1,CASSSGQYLNTEAFF,TGTGCCAGCAGTTCGGGACAGTATTTGAACACTGAAGCTTTCTTT
TRBV2,TRBJ2-5,many,TRBD1,CASNPGGYEWLQETQYF,TGTGCCAGCAATCCAGGGGGCTATGAGTGGCTTCAAGAGACCCAGTACTTC
TRBV20-1,TRBJ2-3,many,TRBD1,CSAVPLKSTSGQFVEDTQYF,TGCAGTGCTGTCCCCCTTAAGTCCACCTCGGGACAGTTTGTCGAAGATACGCAGTATTTT
TRBV20-1,TRBJ1-1,few,NA,CSGGRRNTEAFF,TGCAGTGGCGGACGGAGGAACACTGAAGCTTTCTTT
TRBV7-3,TRBJ2-4,many,TRBD2,CASSAGLAGSANIQYF,TGTGCCAGCAGCGCCGGACTAGCGGGATCCGCAAACATTCAGTACTTC
TRBV10-3,TRBJ1-3,few,NA,CAISESSGVSVGNTIYF,TGTGCCATCAGTGAGTCTTCGGGTGTGTCAGTCGGAAACACCATATATTTT
TRBV7-9,TRBJ1-3,NA,NA,CASSLGKQPGSGNTIYF,TGTGCCAGCAGCTTAGGGAAGCAACCGGGCTCTGGAAACACCATATATTTT
TRBV30,TRBJ1-6,many,NA,CAWSETGNSPLHF,TGTGCCTGGAGTGAGACAGGAAATTCACCCCTCCACTTT
TRBV11-2,TRBJ2-2,many,NA,CASTTSNTGELFF,TGTGCCAGCACGACTAGTAACACCGGGGAGCTGTTTTTT
TRBV7-2,TRBJ1-2,many,NA,CASSLAGEGYTF,TGTGCCAGCAGCTTAGCAGGTGAAGGCTACACCTTC
TRBV5-1,TRBJ2-7,many,TRBD2,CASSLKGLAGPFHEQYF,TGCGCCAGCAGCTTGAAGGGACTAGCGGGCCCTTTCCACGAGCAGTACTTC
TRBV3-1,TRBJ2-1,many,NA,CASSQGETATSRNEQFF,TGTGCCAGCAGCCAAGGTGAAACTGCGACTAGTCGCAATGAGCAGTTCTTC
TRBV20-1,TRBJ2-2,many,TRBD2,CSARFASGRTGELFF,TGCAGTGCTAGATTCGCTAGCGGGAGGACCGGGGAGCTGTTTTTT
TRBV12-3/TRBV12-4,TRBJ1-1,many,NA,CASSLPANTEAFF,TGTGCCAGCAGCTTGCCCGCGAACACTGAAGCTTTCTTT
TRBV4-1,TRBJ2-1,few,NA,CASSQEGTNYNEQFF,TGCGCCAGCAGCCAAGAGGGGACAAATTACAATGAGCAGTTCTTC
TRBV5-1,TRBJ1-1,many,NA,CASSLAGGDTEAFF,TGTGCCAGCAGCTTGGCCGGGGGGGACACTGAAGCTTTCTTT
TRBV30,TRBJ2-5,NA,NA,CAWAASAIRETQYF,TGTGCCTGGGCAGCTAGCGCGATAAGAGAGACCCAGTACTTC
TRBV3-1,TRBJ1-2,NA,NA,CASSQGRYGANYGYTF,TGTGCCAGCAGCCAAGGTAGATACGGGGCTAACTATGGCTACACCTTC
TRBV20-1,TRBJ2-7,few,TRBD2,CSAGPSGGYEQYF,TGCAGTGCTGGCCCTAGCGGGGGTTACGAGCAGTACTTC
TRBV28,TRBJ2-7,few,TRBD2,CATLESRGGTYEQYF,TGTGCCACCCTAGAGTCGCGCGGGGGGACCTACGAGCAGTACTTC
TRBV12-3/TRBV12-4,TRBJ1-2,many,NA,CASSPRFRANYGYTF,TGTGCCAGCAGTCCCCGATTTCGTGCTAACTATGGCTACACCTTC
TRBV5-1,TRBJ2-7,NA,TRBD1,CASRSTGGSYEQYF,TGCGCCAGCAGATCGACAGGGGGCTCCTACGAGCAGTACTTC
TRBV12-5,TRBJ1-2,many,NA,CASGLGPSFYGYTF,TGTGCTAGTGGTTTGGGGCCAAGCTTCTATGGCTACACCTTC
TRBV30,TRBJ1-1,many,NA,CAWTYRRENTEAFF,TGTGCCTGGACCTACCGCAGGGAGAACACTGAAGCTTTCTTT
TRBV5-5,TRBJ1-2,many,NA,CASSAGGGANYGYTF,TGTGCCAGCAGCGCCGGAGGGGGGGCTAACTATGGCTACACCTTC
TRBV10-3,TRBJ2-2,few,NA,CAISVGSLADTGELFF,TGTGCCATCAGTGTAGGTAGCCTCGCCGACACCGGGGAGCTGTTTTTT
TRBV3-1,TRBJ1-4,NA,TRBD1,CASSLQGGSEKLFF,TGTGCCAGCAGCCTACAGGGGGGAAGTGAAAAACTGTTTTTT
TRBV4-1,TRBJ2-5,few,NA,CASSQTGPETQYF,TGCGCCAGCAGCCAAACCGGGCCCGAGACCCAGTACTTC
TRBV29-1,TRBJ2-2,NA,TRBD2,CSARGEPGELFF,TGCAGCGCGCGGGGGGAGCCCGGGGAGCTGTTTTTT
TRBV7-3,TRBJ2-3,NA,NA,CASSLVPGLDTQYF,TGTGCCAGCAGCTTAGTACCCGGGTTAGATACGCAGTATTTT